This entry concerns a single T cell receptor beta chain. The sample comes from a study of cytomegalovirus exposure and HLA in healthy donors. The primer mix had 60 Vbeta and 13 Jbeta primers. The data were produced by immunoSEQ multiplex PCR, yet TCRdb's version contains in-frame clones alone and is incomplete. The table lists approximately 210,000 clones, 80% of them singletons. The trim removed 5 bases at V and 7 bases at J, leaving 8 bases unmatched. The CDR3 length is 15 residues. Looked up from germline, CDR1 is SGHTA and CDR2 is FQGTGA. This chain links TRBV7-3 with TRBJ2-1; 10 bases map to TRBD2. Sequencing used PBMCs. The sequence derives from a woman aged 40 to 50 in good health and CMV-seronegative. The CDR3 sequence is CASSPSSGSLNEQFF. For the CDR3, the DNA is TGTGCCAGCAGCCCTTCTAGCGGGAGTCTGAATGAGCAGTTCTTC. Variable domain in full (rest from reference TRBV7-3 and TRBJ2-1): GAGVSQTPSNKVTEKGKYVELRCDPISGHTALYWYRQSLGQGPEFLIYFQGTGAADDSGLPNDRFFAVRPEGSVSTLKIQRTERGDSAVYLCASSPSSGSLNEQFFGPGTRLTVL.